This paragraph reports one TCR beta chain. One end of the junction varies from germline; a read error may be responsible. This sample is drawn from a study of type 1 regulatory T cells. Study-level information: An in vitro protocol generated T-allo10, a Tr1-enriched, alloantigen-specific CD4 T cell product.

TCRdb analysed the reads with MiXCR anew, one entry per CDR3 protein. The sample has 80,000 to 100,000 distinct CDR3 sequences, 31% seen once. The receptor was derived from a human donor in good health. The sample comprised CD4+ T cells, either the whole sample or a sorted fraction (not recorded which).

The CDR3, as DNA: TGTGCCGGCAGCGGGACAGGGAATCAGCCCCAGCATTTT. This codes for CAGSGTGNQPQHF. The rearrangement uses TRBV7-2 and TRBJ1-5; TRBD1 agrees at 9 bases. The germline V gene has CDR1 SGHTA and CDR2 FQGNSA. The CDR3 is 13 residues long.